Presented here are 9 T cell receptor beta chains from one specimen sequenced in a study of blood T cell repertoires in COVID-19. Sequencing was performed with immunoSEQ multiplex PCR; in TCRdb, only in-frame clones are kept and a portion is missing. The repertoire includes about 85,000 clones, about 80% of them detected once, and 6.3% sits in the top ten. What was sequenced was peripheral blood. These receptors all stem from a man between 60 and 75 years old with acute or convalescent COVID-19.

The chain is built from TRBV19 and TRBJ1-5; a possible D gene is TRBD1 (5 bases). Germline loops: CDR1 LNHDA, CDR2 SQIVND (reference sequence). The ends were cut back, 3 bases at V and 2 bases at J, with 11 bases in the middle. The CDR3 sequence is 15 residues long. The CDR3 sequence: CASSIGQGGNQPQHF. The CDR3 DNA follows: TGTGCCAGTAGTATCGGCCAGGGCGGCAATCAGCCCCAGCATTTT.

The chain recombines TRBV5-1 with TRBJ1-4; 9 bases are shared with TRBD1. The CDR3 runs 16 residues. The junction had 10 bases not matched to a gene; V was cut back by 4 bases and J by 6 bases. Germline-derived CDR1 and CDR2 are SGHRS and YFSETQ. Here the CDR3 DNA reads TGCGCCAGCAGCAGAGGACAGGGGAAGTTGGATGAAAAACTGTTTTTT. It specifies CASSRGQGKLDEKLFF.

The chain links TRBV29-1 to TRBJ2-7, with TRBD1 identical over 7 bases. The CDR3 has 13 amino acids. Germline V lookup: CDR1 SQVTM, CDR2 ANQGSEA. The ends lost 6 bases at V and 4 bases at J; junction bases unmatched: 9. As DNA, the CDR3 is TGCAGCGTGGAAACAGGGGTTCCATACGAGCAGTACTTC. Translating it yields CSVETGVPYEQYF.

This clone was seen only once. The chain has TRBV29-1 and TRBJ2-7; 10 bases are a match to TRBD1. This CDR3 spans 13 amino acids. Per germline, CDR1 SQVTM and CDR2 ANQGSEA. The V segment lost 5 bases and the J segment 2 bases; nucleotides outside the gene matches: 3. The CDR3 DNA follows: TGCAGCGTTCCGGGACAGGGGACCTACGAGCAGTACTTC. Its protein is CSVPGQGTYEQYF.

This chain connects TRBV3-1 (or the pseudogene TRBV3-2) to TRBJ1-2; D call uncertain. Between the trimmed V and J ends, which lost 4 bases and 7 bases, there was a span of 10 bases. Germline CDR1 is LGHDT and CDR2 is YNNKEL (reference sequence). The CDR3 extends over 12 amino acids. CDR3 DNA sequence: TGTGCCAGCAGCCTTAGGAGTTTTGGCTACACCTTC. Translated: CASSLRSFGYTF.

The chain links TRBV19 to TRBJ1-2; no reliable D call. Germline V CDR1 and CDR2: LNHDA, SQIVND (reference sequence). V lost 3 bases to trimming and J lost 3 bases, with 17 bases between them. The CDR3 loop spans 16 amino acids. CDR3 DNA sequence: TGTGCCAGTAGTATCTTGTCGGGGTCTCGGGACTATGGCTACACCTTC. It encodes CASSILSGSRDYGYTF.

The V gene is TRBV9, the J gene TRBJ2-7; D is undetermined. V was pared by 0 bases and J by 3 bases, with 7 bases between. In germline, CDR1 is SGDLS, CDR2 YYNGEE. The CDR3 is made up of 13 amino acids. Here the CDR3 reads CASSVEAGYEQYF. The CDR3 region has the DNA TGTGCCAGCAGCGTAGAGGCAGGCTACGAGCAGTACTTC. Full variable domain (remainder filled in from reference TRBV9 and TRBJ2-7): DSGVTQTPKHLITATGQRVTLRCSPRSGDLSVYWYQQSLDQGLQFLIQYYNGEERAKGNILERFSAQQFPDLHSELNLSSLELGDSALYFCASSVEAGYEQYFGPGTRLTVT.

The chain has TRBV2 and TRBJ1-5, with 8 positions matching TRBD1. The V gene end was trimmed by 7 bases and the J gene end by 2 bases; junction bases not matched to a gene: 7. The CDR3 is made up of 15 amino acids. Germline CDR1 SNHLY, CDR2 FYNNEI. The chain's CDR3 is CASTPGQGGNQPQHF. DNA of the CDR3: TGTGCCAGCACCCCCGGACAGGGTGGCAATCAGCCCCAGCATTTT.

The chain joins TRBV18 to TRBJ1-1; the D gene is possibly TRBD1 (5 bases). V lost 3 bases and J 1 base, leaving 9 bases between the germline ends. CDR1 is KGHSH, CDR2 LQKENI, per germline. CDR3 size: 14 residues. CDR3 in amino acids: CASSPREQNTEAFF. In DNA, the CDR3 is TGTGCCAGCTCACCCAGGGAACAGAACACTGAAGCTTTCTTT.